This passage covers 30 T cell receptor beta chains from one sample sequenced in a study of blood T cell repertoires in COVID-19. Using immunoSEQ multiplex PCR, the repertoire was profiled, and TCRdb retains in-frame clones only, with some absent. The profile covers some 150,000 clones, with around 78% appearing a single time and 4% to 4.5% taken by the ten largest. Sequencing used PBMCs or T cells enriched from blood (not recorded which). The receptors were sampled from a woman aged 50 to 60 who had recovered from COVID-19.

This clone has more than one count but fewer than ten. The chain links TRBV5-1 to TRBJ2-6, with a weak D call TRBD2 (7 bases). Germline V gene sequence: CDR1 SGHRS, CDR2 YFSETQ. Trimming removed 1 base from V and 4 bases from J, with 18 bases in between. The CDR3 runs 18 residues. CDR3 sequence reads: CASSLYYRGAQGANVLTF. The CDR3 coding sequence is TGCGCCAGCAGCTTGTACTATCGGGGGGCGCAAGGGGCCAACGTCCTGACTTTC. The entire variable domain, with the rest obtained from reference TRBV5-1 and TRBJ2-6, is as follows: KAGVTQTPRYLIKTRGQQVTLSCSPISGHRSVSWYQQTPGQGLQFLFEYFSETQRNKGNFPGRFSGRQFSNSRSEMNVSTLELGDSALYLCASSLYYRGAQGANVLTFGAGSRLTVL.

The CDR3 nucleotides read TGTGCCAGCAGCTCGCGGGAGTCCGGGGAGCTGTTTTTT. Residues: CASSSRESGELFF. V and J are TRBV11-3 and TRBJ2-2, with TRBD2 matching 7 bases. There are 13 residues in the CDR3. V lost 4 bases, J lost 6 bases, and 2 bases stayed unmatched. Germline CDR1 and CDR2: SGHNT and YENEEA.

The chain has TRBV4-1 and TRBJ1-5, with 8 positions matching TRBD1. This CDR3 comprises 13 residues. The V segment lost 8 bases and the J segment 5 bases; nucleotides outside the gene matches: 5. Germline V gene lookup returns CDR1 MGHRA and CDR2 YSYEKL. The CDR3 coding sequence is TGCGCCAGCCTAGGGACAGGCCATCAGCCCCAGCATTTT. It codes for CASLGTGHQPQHF.

The V and J genes are TRBV5-5 and TRBJ2-5, with TRBD1 matching 10 bases. The CDR3 totals 14 residues. Trimming removed 4 bases from V and 5 bases from J; junction bases left unmatched: 5. Germline V lookup: CDR1 SGHKS, CDR2 YYEKEE (reference sequence). As DNA, the CDR3 is TGTGCCAGCAGCCCAGGGACAGGGGTTGAGACCCAGTACTTC. It yields the protein CASSPGTGVETQYF.

V gene TRBV28 combines with J gene TRBJ1-1; the D gene is possibly TRBD1 (6 bases). V shed 1 base and J shed 1 base, with 22 bases lying between them. Germline V gene lookup returns CDR1 MDHEN and CDR2 SYDVKM. The CDR3 is 19 residues long. CDR3 protein: CASSLSEVFAWGQNTEAFF. The CDR3 nucleotides read TGTGCCAGCAGTTTATCGGAAGTTTTTGCGTGGGGGCAGAACACTGAAGCTTTCTTT.

This clone was detected a few times. The rearrangement links TRBV11-3 to TRBJ1-1, with 8 bases lining up with TRBD1. CDR3 length: 14 residues. Trimming took 5 bases from V and 5 from J; bases not matched to a gene: 7. Germline CDR1 is SGHNT and CDR2 is YENEEA. CDR3 bases: TGTGCCAGCAGCCTAGGACAGGGATATACTGAAGCTTTCTTT. It codes for CASSLGQGYTEAFF.

V gene TRBV6-2 or TRBV6-3 combines with J gene TRBJ1-3, with D tentatively TRBD1 (5 bases). V was clipped by 1 base and J by 3 bases, with 19 bases between them. CDR3 length: 18 residues. Germline V gene lookup returns CDR1 MNHEY and CDR2 SVGEGT. The CDR3 here is CASSYLPGAGLSGNTIYF. The CDR3 DNA reads as TGTGCCAGCAGTTACTTGCCCGGCGCGGGGCTCAGTGGAAACACCATATATTTT.

This clone was seen only once. V usage is TRBV7-9 and J usage is TRBJ1-2; D is ambiguous. Trimming shortened V by 7 bases and J by 7 bases, and 10 bases separated the two germline ends. The CDR3 totals 11 residues. Germline loops: CDR1 SEHNR, CDR2 FQNEAQ (reference sequence). CDR3: CASKVEGGYTF. CDR3 DNA: TGTGCCAGCAAGGTTGAGGGTGGCTACACCTTC.

This clone was counted once. The chain combines TRBV9 with TRBJ2-6; 8 nucleotides align to TRBD1. CDR1 and CDR2 (germline): SGDLS, YYNGEE. The CDR3 spans 19 residues. The ends lost 2 bases at V and 0 bases at J; junction bases unmatched: 10. The CDR3 protein is CASSVRPGTGSSGANVLTF. The DNA for the CDR3 is TGTGCCAGCAGCGTGCGGCCCGGGACAGGTTCCTCTGGGGCCAACGTCCTGACTTTC.

On this clone: A single base is all that separates this from a far larger clone, so a read error is likely. The V gene is TRBV7-9, the J gene TRBJ1-2; 7 bases map to TRBD1. Trimming took 5 bases from V and 4 from J; bases not matched to a gene: 4. CDR1 is SEHNR and CDR2 is FQNEAQ in the germline V gene (reference sequence). The CDR3 spans 13 residues. The chain's CDR3 is CASSPGTVYGYTF. In nucleotides, the CDR3 is TGTGCCAGCAGCCCCGGGACAGTCTATGGCTACACCTTC.

The sample holds one count of this clone. The rearrangement uses TRBV30 and TRBJ2-1; TRBD2 matches at 13 bases. The CDR3 loop spans 17 amino acids. Germline V gives CDR1 GTSNPN, CDR2 SVGIG (reference sequence). V lost 0 bases to trimming and J lost 14 bases; unmatched junction nucleotides: 16. The CDR3 DNA is TGTGCCTGGAGTGTAGTACGGACTAGCGGGGGCCGGGTTGTTGAGTTCTTC. It codes for CAWSVVRTSGGRVVEFF.

This sequence joins TRBV4-3 and TRBJ1-2, with D possibly being TRBD1 (5 bases). Germline V lookup: CDR1 LGHNA, CDR2 YSLEER. Trimming removed 3 bases at V and 3 bases at J, with 11 bases between. The CDR3 extends over 14 amino acids. The CDR3 DNA reads as TGCGCCAGCAGCCAGGGGAGGGGCGACTATGGCTACACCTTC. Residues: CASSQGRGDYGYTF.

V and J are TRBV6-6 and TRBJ2-3; a weak D match, TRBD1 (7 bases). Trimming removed 5 bases from V and 5 bases from J, with 20 bases in between. Germline V lookup: CDR1 MNHNY, CDR2 SVGAGI (reference sequence). The CDR3 loop spans 16 amino acids. The CDR3 loop is CASSPPRGQGGDTQYF. The CDR3 nucleotides are TGTGCCAGCAGTCCCCCAAGGGGCCAGGGGGGAGATACGCAGTATTTT.

This chain connects TRBV6-5 to TRBJ1-4; 8 positions agree with TRBD1. The length of the CDR3 is 16 residues. V shed 2 bases and J 8 bases; nucleotides not matched to a gene: 10. Germline-derived CDR1 and CDR2 are MNHEY and SVGAGI. The CDR3 coding sequence is TGTGCCAGCAGTTACCCTACCGGGACAGGAAACGAAAAACTGTTTTTT. It specifies CASSYPTGTGNEKLFF.

The chain links TRBV2 to TRBJ1-5; TRBD1 agrees at 11 bases. V was pared by 7 bases and J by 7 bases, with 9 bases of the junction left unmatched. Germline lookup yields CDR1 SNHLY and CDR2 FYNNEI. The CDR3 spans 15 residues. CDR3 sequence: CASNGGTGGSQPQHF. The CDR3 DNA follows: TGTGCCAGCAACGGAGGGACAGGGGGTAGCCAGCCCCAGCATTTT.

J is TRBJ2-2 and V is TRBV7-2, with a weak D call TRBD1 (5 bases). The CDR3 has 17 residues. V shed 3 bases and J shed 0 bases, with 14 bases lying between them. The germline gives CDR1 SGHTA, CDR2 FQGNSA. CDR3 residues: CASSLYKGETNTGELFF. The CDR3 DNA reads TGTGCCAGCAGCTTGTACAAAGGGGAAACGAACACCGGGGAGCTGTTTTTT.

This clone was picked up a small number of times. The chain employs TRBV7-9 and TRBJ1-5; no firm D call. The CDR3 has 15 residues. Deletions cut 5 bases from V and 3 bases from J, with 14 bases between. The V gene's germline CDR1 is SEHNR and CDR2 FQNEAQ (reference sequence). As DNA, the CDR3 is TGTGCCAGCAGCCCCTTGGTCGGGATCAATCAGCCCCAGCATTTT. Translated: CASSPLVGINQPQHF.

The gene calls are TRBV5-8 and TRBJ1-1; weak D call: TRBD1 (6 bases). The V and J ends lost 1 base and 0 bases respectively, with 10 bases between them. This CDR3 is built from 15 residues. The germline gives CDR1 SGHTS, CDR2 YDEGEE. Here the CDR3 reads CASSLFQGMNTEAFF. The CDR3 nucleotides are TGTGCCAGCAGCTTGTTCCAGGGGATGAACACTGAAGCTTTCTTT. Combining the CDR3 with reference TRBV5-8 and TRBJ1-1 gives the whole variable domain EAGVTQSPTHLIKTRGQQATLRCSPISGHTSVYWYQQALGLGLQFLLWYDEGEERNRGNFPPRFSGRQFPNYSSELNVNALELEDSALYLCASSLFQGMNTEAFFGQGTRLTVV.

The chain has TRBV28 and TRBJ2-7; no definite D call. The length of the CDR3 is 13 residues. Trimming took off 7 bases at V and 2 bases at J, with 12 bases between the two ends. The germline V gene encodes CDR1 MDHEN and CDR2 SYDVKM. The DNA of the CDR3 is TGTGCCAGCAAATCAGGCGCGACCTACGAGCAGTACGTC. Amino acid sequence: CASKSGATYEQYV.

The V and J genes are TRBV13 and TRBJ1-1; 11 nucleotides line up with TRBD1. Trimming removed 4 bases from V and 7 bases from J; junction bases left unmatched: 2. Germline CDR1 and CDR2: PRHDT and FYEKMQ (reference sequence). The CDR3 loop spans 13 amino acids. The CDR3 sequence is CASSSDRGLEAFF. CDR3 coding DNA: TGTGCCAGCAGCTCGGACAGGGGGCTTGAAGCTTTCTTT.

V gene TRBV5-1 combines with J gene TRBJ1-3; 9 positions match TRBD1. This CDR3 contains 16 residues. Germline CDR1 SGHRS, CDR2 YFSETQ. The J segment lost 4 bases and the V segment lost 0 bases, leaving 5 bases of the junction unmatched. CDR3 protein: CASSLEGTGTGNTIYF. CDR3 nucleotides: TGCGCCAGCAGCTTGGAAGGGACAGGGACGGGAAACACCATATATTTT.

This chain joins TRBV5-5 and TRBJ2-3, with D perhaps TRBD1 (5 bases). CDR1 SGHKS and CDR2 YYEKEE come from the germline V gene (reference sequence). V lost 4 bases to trimming and J lost 5 bases, with 11 bases between them. This CDR3 spans 13 amino acids. CDR3 sequence reads: CASSKVTVDTQYF. CDR3 DNA: TGTGCCAGCAGCAAAGTGACAGTAGATACGCAGTATTTT.

This chain's CDR3 is CAWSQGLAGAGEQYV. Written as DNA, the CDR3 is TGTGCCTGGAGTCAGGGACTAGCGGGAGCGGGGGAGCAGTACGTC. V usage is TRBV30 and J usage is TRBJ2-7; 14 bases map to TRBD2. The ends lost 2 bases at V and 7 bases at J; junction bases unmatched: 7. Germline CDR1 GTSNPN, CDR2 SVGIG (reference sequence). The CDR3 contains 15 residues.

This clone has at least ten counts. This rearrangement joins TRBV2 to TRBJ1-5, with 7 bases fitting TRBD1. The trim removed 3 bases at V and 1 base at J, leaving 3 bases unmatched. The CDR3 totals 15 residues. Germline V gene sequence: CDR1 SNHLY, CDR2 FYNNEI. CDR3 sequence: CASSEGTVSNQPQHF. CDR3 in DNA: TGTGCCAGCAGTGAGGGGACAGTGAGCAATCAGCCCCAGCATTTT.

This clone has a handful of counts. The chain uses TRBV10-3 and TRBJ2-1, with D maybe TRBD2 (6 bases). Trimming cost V 0 bases and J 1 base, with 13 bases left between them. The CDR3 is made up of 17 amino acids. CDR1 is ENHRY, CDR2 SYGVKD, per germline. This CDR3 is CAISESWGGKSYNEQFF. The CDR3 coding sequence is TGTGCCATCAGTGAGTCTTGGGGCGGGAAGTCCTACAATGAGCAGTTCTTC.

This rearrangement joins TRBV11-3 to TRBJ2-5, with D unclear. V lost 5 bases to trimming and J lost 5 bases, with 12 bases between them. Looked up from germline, CDR1 is SGHNT and CDR2 is YENEEA. This CDR3 is 13 amino acids long. CDR3 sequence: CASSPGGDETQYF. The CDR3 coding sequence is TGTGCCAGCAGCCCGGGTGGCGACGAGACCCAGTACTTC.

The chain links TRBV5-1 to TRBJ2-5; D is possibly TRBD1 (8 bases). The CDR3 extends over 15 amino acids. Trimming took off 6 bases at V and 2 bases at J, with 17 bases between the two ends. Germline CDR1 is SGHRS and CDR2 is YFSETQ. In DNA, the CDR3 is TGCGCCAGCAAACAGGGGGGGTCCCCTCAAGAGACCCAGTACTTC. It encodes CASKQGGSPQETQYF.

This chain links TRBV27 with TRBJ1-5; perhaps TRBD1 as D (5 bases). This CDR3 contains 15 residues. V was shortened by 6 bases and J by 5 bases, with 17 bases between the two germline ends. CDR1 and CDR2 from the germline V gene are MNHEY and SMNVEV (reference sequence). In DNA, the CDR3 is TGTGCCAGCAGCCCCGGGTCGCGGGGACATCAGCCCCAGCATTTT. Its protein is CASSPGSRGHQPQHF.

The chain carries TRBV25-1 and TRBJ2-2; 8 bases map to TRBD1. CDR1 is MGHDK and CDR2 is SYGVNS in the germline V gene. V shed 8 bases, J shed 0 bases, and the junction held 8 bases outside the gene matches. The CDR3 is 16 residues long. CDR3 sequence: CASGDWTGSNTGELFF. The CDR3 DNA follows: TGTGCCAGCGGGGACTGGACAGGGTCGAACACCGGGGAGCTGTTTTTT. Drawing the rest from reference TRBV25-1 and TRBJ2-2, the complete variable domain is EADIYQTPRYLVIGTGKKITLECSQTMGHDKMYWYQQDPGMELHLIHYSYGVNSTEKGDLSSESTVSRIRTEHFPLTLESARPSHTSQYLCASGDWTGSNTGELFFGEGSRLTVL.

J is TRBJ1-2 and V is TRBV24-1; TRBD1 matches at 7 bases. V was pared by 5 bases and J by 3 bases, with 11 bases of the junction left unmatched. CDR1 and CDR2 (germline): KGHDR, SFDVKD. This CDR3 has 16 amino acids. The CDR3 protein is CATSGDRVKGHYGYTF. CDR3 in DNA: TGTGCCACCAGTGGCGACAGGGTAAAGGGCCACTATGGCTACACCTTC.